This T cell receptor beta chain was sequenced in a study of cytomegalovirus exposure and HLA in healthy donors. Overall study results and limits: In a later analysis, TCR beta V- and J-gene trimming showed a link to a missense DCLRE1C variant. A later analysis found most CMV-associated TCR beta chains apparently HLA-restricted.

The germline gives CDR1 SQVTM, CDR2 ANQGSEA. Trimming shortened V by 2 bases and J by 0 bases, and 11 bases separated the two germline ends. There are 15 residues in the CDR3. The PCR made use of 60 Vbeta and 13 Jbeta primers. Original analysis: A later analysis tallied roughly 77 million unique TCR beta chains, 8.5 million to 11 million of them shared. Only in-frame clones appear in the TCRdb table, and some are missing; sequencing was by immunoSEQ multiplex PCR. The DNA was the basis for D and trimming; V, J and clone size are from that table. The repertoire holds approximately 150,000 clones, with about 75% as singletons. Notes on this clone: Its antigen is currently unknown.

Sequencing used PBMCs. This chain uses TRBV29-1 with TRBJ2-1; possibly TRBD2 for D (5 bases). The sequence was obtained from a male donor in good health and CMV-seronegative. CDR3 in amino acids: CSVERRGYSYNEQFF. The CDR3 DNA sequence: TGCAGCGTTGAACGACGGGGTTACTCCTACAATGAGCAGTTCTTC.